These 30 T cell receptor beta chains came from one sample sequenced in a study of T-cell reconstitution after alpha-beta-depleted transplantation in children. Unique molecular identifiers were used in preparing the TCRbeta library. TCRdb used MiXCR to reprocess the PCR reads, holding one entry per CDR3 protein. The sample contains about 110,000 distinct CDR3 sequences, about 9.4% of which appear only once. Here the sequenced sample was PBMCs, taken before TCRalphabeta/CD19-depleted stem cell transplant. The receptors derive from a boy between 2 and 15 years old with acute lymphoblastic leukemia, due to receive a stem cell transplant.

The rearrangement links TRBV7-8 to TRBJ2-5, with 9 nucleotides matching TRBD1. The germline V gene encodes CDR1 SGHVS and CDR2 FQNEAQ. CDR3 length: 14 residues. V lost 4 bases to trimming and J lost 4 bases; unmatched junction nucleotides: 4. CDR3 sequence (DNA): TGTGCCAGCAGCTCATGGGGACAGGGAGAGACCCAGTACTTC. This gives the protein CASSSWGQGETQYF. The full variable domain, rest sourced from reference TRBV7-8 and TRBJ2-5, is GAGVSQSPRYKVAKRGQDVALRCDPISGHVSLFWYQQALGQGPEFLTYFQNEAQLDKSGLPSDRFFAERPEGSVSTLKIQRTQQEDSAVYLCASSSWGQGETQYFGPGTRLLVL.

This clonotype was found many times. This chain connects TRBV10-1 to TRBJ2-5; TRBD2 agrees at 7 bases. The V segment lost 4 bases and the J segment 1 base; nucleotides outside the gene matches: 6. The CDR3 covers 15 residues. Germline V gene data show CDR1 as WNHNN and CDR2 as SYGVQD (reference sequence). CDR3 nucleotide sequence: TGCGCCAGCAGTGGACAACCTAGCGGCCAAGAGACCCAGTACTTC. The encoded protein is CASSGQPSGQETQYF.

This clonotype has a handful of counts. The V and J genes are TRBV27 and TRBJ1-2; no reliable D call. The CDR3 covers 16 residues. Germline values: CDR1 MNHEY, CDR2 SMNVEV (reference sequence). V dropped 0 bases and J dropped 4 bases, with 15 bases sitting between them. In DNA, the CDR3 is TGTGCCAGCAGTTTATCGTTCGCAGCCAGGCTCTATGGCTACACCTTC. Its protein is CASSLSFAARLYGYTF.

Ten or more counts support this clonotype. V usage is TRBV10-3 and J usage is TRBJ2-1, with 8 bases aligning to TRBD2. CDR1 and CDR2 (germline): ENHRY, SYGVKD. This CDR3 is 15 amino acids long. The V and J ends lost 4 bases and 5 bases, in that order; junction bases with no gene match: 7. CDR3 nucleotides: TGTGCCATCAGTGTCGGGGGACTAGTAAACAATGAGCAGTTCTTC. It is translated as CAISVGGLVNNEQFF.

This clonotype was seen a handful of times. The gene calls are TRBV5-1 and TRBJ2-7, with TRBD1 identical over 11 bases. Germline loops: CDR1 SGHRS, CDR2 YFSETQ. This CDR3 spans 15 amino acids. The trim removed 0 bases at V and 1 base at J, leaving 0 bases unmatched. This chain's CDR3 is CASSLGDRGSYEQYF. DNA of the CDR3: TGCGCCAGCAGCTTGGGGGACAGGGGGTCCTACGAGCAGTACTTC. Filled out from reference TRBV5-1 and TRBJ2-7, the complete variable domain reads KAGVTQTPRYLIKTRGQQVTLSCSPISGHRSVSWYQQTPGQGLQFLFEYFSETQRNKGNFPGRFSGRQFSNSRSEMNVSTLELGDSALYLCASSLGDRGSYEQYFGPGTRLTVT.

This clonotype was found many times. The chain joins TRBV3-1 to TRBJ2-3; 11 nucleotides match TRBD2. J gave up 8 bases and V 5 bases, and 9 bases lay outside the gene matches. The CDR3 length is 15 residues. Germline V gene lookup returns CDR1 LGHDT and CDR2 YNNKEL (reference sequence). The CDR3 coding sequence is TGTGCCAGCAGCGTAGCGGGAGGGCCGGTTGGTACGCAGTATTTT. As protein: CASSVAGGPVGTQYF.

This clonotype has a count of ten or more. The rearrangement uses TRBV5-1 and TRBJ2-3, with D tentatively TRBD1 or TRBD2 (5 bases each). Trimming took off 4 bases at V and 4 bases at J, with 16 bases between the two ends. Looked up from germline, CDR1 is SGHRS and CDR2 is YFSETQ. The CDR3 spans 15 residues. DNA for the CDR3: TGCGCCAGCAGCACGGGGCTAGGTAGCCCAGATACGCAGTATTTT. Translating it yields CASSTGLGSPDTQYF.

In its sample, this clonotype was seen a few times. The rearrangement uses TRBV6-4 and TRBJ2-1; 9 positions agree with TRBD2. This CDR3 region has 15 residues. V lost 5 bases to trimming and J lost 6 bases; unmatched junction nucleotides: 8. Germline CDR1 reads MRHNA; CDR2 reads SNTAGT. The CDR3 nucleotides are TGTGCCAGCAGTCTGGTTAGCGGGAGTGTCAATGAGCAGTTCTTC. Translation: CASSLVSGSVNEQFF.

The V gene is TRBV2, the J gene TRBJ2-7; D tentatively reads TRBD1 or TRBD2 (6 bases each). There are 14 residues in the CDR3. With 1 base removed from V and 6 bases from J, the gap between germline ends came to 13 bases. The germline CDR1 and CDR2 sequences are SNHLY and FYNNEI. CDR3 nucleotide sequence: TGTGCCAGCAGTGAAGTTGGGGGGCTAGGCGAGCAGTACTTC. Its translation is CASSEVGGLGEQYF.

In nucleotides, the CDR3 is TGTGCCAGCAGTGTTTCGGGTCAGCCCCAGCATTTT. It translates to CASSVSGQPQHF. V is TRBV5-6 and J is TRBJ1-5; D is ambiguous. Germline CDR1 and CDR2: SGHDT and YYEEEE. The CDR3 sequence is 12 residues long. Trimming cost V 5 bases and J 6 bases, with 9 bases left between them.

This clonotype has only a few counts. The chain links TRBV11-1 to TRBJ2-2; weak D call: TRBD2 (7 bases). V lost 5 bases to trimming and J lost 1 base, with 17 bases between them. This CDR3 region has 17 residues. CDR1 is SGHAT, CDR2 FQDESV, per germline (reference sequence). The CDR3 nucleotides read TGTGCCAGCAGCGCCCGGGGGCTAGCGGTGAACACCGGGGAGCTGTTTTTT. Encoded protein: CASSARGLAVNTGELFF.

This clonotype turned up a few times. The CDR3 DNA reads as TGTGCCAGCACTCTGGGACAGGCCACCTCCGAGCAGTACTTC. Protein product: CASTLGQATSEQYF. The genes are TRBV6-1 and TRBJ2-7, with TRBD1 matching over 8 bases. V gave up 7 bases and J gave up 6 bases; unmatched junction bases: 11. This CDR3 is 14 amino acids long. Germline CDR1 and CDR2: MNHNS and SASEGT.

Many counts were recorded for this clonotype. V is TRBV20-1 and J is TRBJ2-3; D unresolved. V lost 6 bases and J lost 0, with 10 bases in between. CDR3 length: 13 amino acids. Germline lookup yields CDR1 DFQATT and CDR2 SNEGSKA (reference sequence). Written as DNA, the CDR3 is TGCAGTGCCCCCCAGCGTAGCACAGATACGCAGTATTTT. Protein: CSAPQRSTDTQYF.

As for this clonotype: This may be a read error, as it is one base from a much larger clone. This chain joins TRBV25-1 and TRBJ2-3; 13 nucleotides match TRBD2. The CDR3 is 21 residues long. Per the germline V gene, CDR1 is MGHDK and CDR2 is SYGVNS. The V segment lost 10 bases and the J segment 5 bases; nucleotides outside the gene matches: 27. CDR3 residues: CATRGGGGLAGDADRVDTQYF. The DNA of the CDR3 is TGTGCCACCAGGGGGGGGGGCGGACTAGCGGGAGATGCCGACCGGGTAGATACGCAGTATTTT.

For this clonotype: The junction shows a germline mismatch at one end, possibly a read error. The chain links TRBV20-1 to TRBJ2-1; 9 positions match TRBD2. Germline CDR1 and CDR2: DFQATT and SNEGSKA (reference sequence). The CDR3 loop spans 15 amino acids. The CDR3 loop is CSALAGVIVNNEQFF. The CDR3 region has the DNA TGCAGTGCGTTAGCGGGAGTCATTGTGAACAACGAGCAGTTCTTC.

This clonotype appeared many times. This chain connects TRBV12-3 or TRBV12-4 to TRBJ2-7; maybe TRBD1 (6 bases). V was trimmed by 5 bases and J by 3 bases, leaving 8 bases between them. The CDR3 has 12 amino acids. The CDR3 region is CASSQGLYEQYF. Here the CDR3 DNA reads TGTGCCAGCAGTCAGGGGCTCTACGAGCAGTACTTC.

This clonotype was picked up many times. The chain employs TRBV20-1 and TRBJ2-7; 10 nucleotides agree with TRBD2. Germline loops: CDR1 DFQATT, CDR2 SNEGSKA (reference sequence). V shed 0 bases and J 3 bases; nucleotides not matched to a gene: 8. CDR3 length: 16 residues. Here the CDR3 reads CSARDPSGSNFYEQYF. CDR3 nucleotide sequence: TGCAGTGCTAGAGATCCTAGCGGGAGTAACTTCTACGAGCAGTACTTC.

V is TRBV19 and J is TRBJ1-5; D is perhaps TRBD1 (6 bases). The CDR3 consists of 17 residues. The V end was cut by 4 bases, the J end by 2 bases, with 18 bases between. Germline loops: CDR1 LNHDA, CDR2 SQIVND (reference sequence). In DNA, the CDR3 is TGTGCCAGTAGTAGGGGAGGACAGTCACGGGGCAATCAGCCCCAGCATTTT. It encodes CASSRGGQSRGNQPQHF.

In its sample, this clonotype was seen a few times. V is TRBV29-1 and J is TRBJ2-7; no clear D gene. The CDR3 contains 12 residues. The V and J ends lost 5 bases and 0 bases respectively, with 8 bases between them. CDR1 is SQVTM, CDR2 ANQGSEA, per germline. The CDR3 region is CSVSVSSYEQYF. The CDR3 coding sequence is TGCAGCGTTTCAGTGAGCTCCTACGAGCAGTACTTC.

In its sample, this clonotype was seen a few times. The rearrangement links TRBV6-6 to TRBJ2-7; no reliable D call. CDR3 size: 11 residues. Trimming took off 2 bases at V and 4 bases at J, with 3 bases between the two ends. From germline, CDR1 is MNHNY and CDR2 SVGAGI (reference sequence). The chain's CDR3 is CASSYDYEQYF. CDR3 in DNA: TGTGCCAGCAGTTACGATTACGAGCAGTACTTC.

J is TRBJ1-1 and V is TRBV29-1; 8 nucleotides align to TRBD1. Unmatched junction bases numbered 5, after V lost 6 bases and J lost 5 bases. In germline, CDR1 is SQVTM, CDR2 ANQGSEA. The CDR3 is 12 amino acids. The DNA of the CDR3 is TGCAGCGTGGTCAGGGGGCCGACTGAAGCTTTCTTT. Protein: CSVVRGPTEAFF.

This clonotype has only a few counts. The J gene is TRBJ2-7, the V gene TRBV18; 8 bases match TRBD2. Germline V gene lookup returns CDR1 KGHSH and CDR2 LQKENI. V lost 6 bases and J lost 4; bases outside the gene matches: 14. CDR3 length: 16 amino acids. In DNA, the CDR3 is TGTGCCAGCTCCCCCTATTCCAGCGGGAGTTTTTACGAGCAGTACTTC. Encoded protein: CASSPYSSGSFYEQYF.

This chain joins TRBV30 and TRBJ1-1; no clear D. Per the germline V gene, CDR1 is GTSNPN and CDR2 is SVGIG (reference sequence). The V end lost 2 bases, the J end lost 0 bases, and 7 bases lay between the germline ends. CDR3 length equals 13 residues. For the CDR3, the DNA is TGTGCCTGGAGTATCGGGGTGAACACTGAAGCTTTCTTT. It specifies CAWSIGVNTEAFF.

In its sample, this clonotype was seen many times. The genes are TRBV10-1 and TRBJ2-1, with no clear D. Germline lookup yields CDR1 WNHNN and CDR2 SYGVQD (reference sequence). Trimming removed 3 bases at V and 6 bases at J, with 15 bases between. The CDR3 sequence is 15 residues long. CDR3 sequence (DNA): TGCGCCAGCAGTGAACGTGACTTAGGCTCCAATGAGCAGTTCTTC. As protein: CASSERDLGSNEQFF.

This clonotype was seen a handful of times. This chain links TRBV20-1 with TRBJ2-7; TRBD2 matches 8 bases. The CDR3 runs to 13 residues. V lost 0 bases to trimming and J lost 5 bases; unmatched junction nucleotides: 3. The germline V gene has CDR1 DFQATT and CDR2 SNEGSKA (reference sequence). The CDR3 region has the DNA TGCAGTGCTAGAGAGCGGGAGGACCACGAGCAGTACTTC. Translating gives CSAREREDHEQYF.

A note on this clonotype: A much larger clone lies a single base off, so this may be a read error. The chain has TRBV15 and TRBJ2-7; the D gene is possibly TRBD1 (6 bases). V was clipped by 5 bases and J by 3 bases, with 26 bases between them. This CDR3 has 18 amino acids. Germline V gene lookup returns CDR1 LNHNV and CDR2 YYDKDF (reference sequence). CDR3 DNA sequence: TGTGCCACCAGCTCTCACAATCTAGAGGGCAGGGGTAACTACGAGCAGTACTTC. As protein: CATSSHNLEGRGNYEQYF.

Only a few counts were recorded for this clonotype. The chain recombines TRBV3-1 with TRBJ1-1; 9 bases agree with TRBD1. Germline lookup yields CDR1 LGHDT and CDR2 YNNKEL (reference sequence). The J segment lost 5 bases and the V segment lost 4 bases, leaving 5 bases of the junction unmatched. The CDR3 runs 14 residues. The CDR3 DNA is TGTGCCAGCAGCCTTGGGACAGGGCAAACTGAAGCTTTCTTT. Protein product: CASSLGTGQTEAFF.

This clonotype was recorded many times. The V gene is TRBV6-1, the J gene TRBJ1-3; TRBD1 agrees at 7 bases. The length of the CDR3 is 15 residues. Germline V gives CDR1 MNHNS, CDR2 SASEGT. V shed 4 bases, J shed 3 bases, and the junction held 6 bases outside the gene matches. Here the CDR3 reads CASSVNRGNGNTIYF. The DNA of the CDR3 is TGTGCCAGCAGTGTTAACAGGGGAAATGGAAACACCATATATTTT.

This clonotype has a count of ten or more. At one end, the junction sequence differs from germline, possibly due to a read error. The chain employs TRBV6-1 and TRBJ1-3; TRBD1 might be the D (5 bases). The germline V gene encodes CDR1 MNHNS and CDR2 SASEGT. This CDR3 contains 15 residues. The CDR3 spells CASRNPRGSENTIYF. In nucleotides, the CDR3 is TGTGCCAGCAGGAATCCCCGGGGGTCTGAAAACACCATATATTTT.

The rearrangement uses TRBV5-1 and TRBJ2-5, with 11 bases identical to TRBD2. Losses at the gene ends were 4 bases for V and 5 bases for J; bases not matched to a gene: 10. In germline, CDR1 is SGHRS, CDR2 YFSETQ. This CDR3 has 16 amino acids. In DNA form, the CDR3 reads TGCGCCAGCAGCCCTCAGACTAGCGGGATGTCGGAGACCCAGTACTTC. Translation: CASSPQTSGMSETQYF.